The rows below give T cell receptor beta chains drawn from one sample of a study of T cell changes during pregnancy in multiple sclerosis. The table came from immunoSEQ multiplex PCR; TCRdb's copy has only in-frame clones and leaves some out. The sample has around 130,000 clones, about 95% seen once; the top ten hold around 0.4%. Sequences were derived from peripheral blood, sampled after pregnancy. These receptors were obtained from a female donor with multiple sclerosis, enrolled in a pregnancy study. Both conserved end residues are part of each CDR3. D genes are given only for firm matches. Not every row has a clone size; where given, it reads once, few, many or a size class.

d_call,j_call,clone_size,v_call,cdr3_aa,cdr3_nt
TRBD2,TRBJ2-1,-,TRBV5-4,CASSVPGAGVYNEQFF,TGTGCCAGCAGCGTTCCAGGAGCGGGAGTCTACAATGAGCAGTTCTTC
-,TRBJ1-1,-,TRBV18,CASSPLGATEAFF,TGTGCCAGCTCACCATTGGGGGCCACTGAAGCTTTCTTT
TRBD1,TRBJ1-5,-,TRBV28,CASSLLPTGPEGSNQPQHF,TGTGCCAGCAGTTTATTACCGACAGGGCCTGAAGGTAGCAATCAGCCCCAGCATTTT
-,TRBJ2-1,-,TRBV28,CASSLTSKVRNEQFF,TGTGCCAGCAGTTTAACTAGTAAAGTAAGGAATGAGCAGTTCTTC
TRBD2,TRBJ2-7,-,TRBV27,CASSLGGGYEQYF,TGTGCCAGCAGTTTAGGGGGAGGGTACGAGCAGTACTTC
-,TRBJ2-7,-,TRBV7-2,CASSSGASYEQYF,TGTGCCAGCAGCTCAGGGGCCTCCTACGAGCAGTACTTC
-,TRBJ2-7,-,TRBV7-9,CASSSSPTNRAIGDEQYF,TGTGCCAGCAGCTCCAGCCCGACCAACAGGGCGATTGGGGACGAGCAGTACTTC
TRBD1,TRBJ1-2,-,TRBV5-1,CASSRGTGFNYGYTF,TGCGCCAGCAGCAGAGGGACAGGGTTTAACTATGGCTACACCTTC
TRBD2,TRBJ2-7,-,TRBV18,CASSSGLAGVREQYF,TGTGCCAGCTCAAGCGGACTAGCGGGAGTTCGTGAGCAGTACTTC
TRBD1,TRBJ1-4,-,TRBV6-5,CASSPQGTGEKLFF,TGTGCCAGCAGCCCACAGGGGACGGGTGAAAAACTGTTTTTT
TRBD1,TRBJ1-5,-,TRBV28,CAGGTGEKPQHF,TGTGCGGGCGGGACAGGGGAGAAGCCCCAGCATTTT
-,TRBJ2-7,-,TRBV2,CASSESLPVVYEQYF,TGTGCCAGCAGTGAGAGTCTGCCGGTGGTTTACGAGCAGTACTTC
TRBD2,TRBJ2-5,-,TRBV2,CASSDSGASGSRETQYF,TGTGCCAGCAGTGACAGTGGGGCTAGCGGGAGTCGGGAGACCCAGTACTTC
TRBD1,TRBJ1-2,-,TRBV9,CASSGQGVGYGYTF,TGTGCCAGCAGCGGACAGGGTGTAGGCTATGGCTACACCTTC
-,TRBJ1-5,-,TRBV28,CASSWTGGAPGQPQHF,TGTGCCAGCAGTTGGACGGGGGGGGCCCCGGGTCAGCCCCAGCATTTT
TRBD2,TRBJ2-2,-,TRBV19,CASLAGVTGELFF,TGTGCCAGTTTAGCGGGAGTCACCGGGGAGCTGTTTTTT
TRBD2,TRBJ2-7,-,TRBV6-6,CATELIAGGYEQYF,TGTGCCACCGAATTGATAGCGGGAGGCTACGAGCAGTACTTC
TRBD2,TRBJ2-7,-,TRBV28,CASSLASGSYEQYF,TGTGCCAGCAGTTTAGCTAGCGGGAGCTACGAGCAGTACTTC
TRBD1,TRBJ1-5,-,TRBV7-2,CASSSSGGQGNQPQHF,TGTGCCAGCAGCTCTTCGGGGGGACAGGGCAATCAGCCCCAGCATTTT
-,TRBJ2-3,-,TRBV6-1,CASSGASDTQYF,TGTGCCAGCAGTGGGGCCTCAGATACGCAGTATTTT
-,TRBJ2-3,-,TRBV14,CASSPRVRTDTQYF,TGTGCCAGCAGCCCTCGCGTTCGTACAGATACGCAGTATTTT
-,TRBJ2-3,-,TRBV10-1,CASSESLRSSTDTQYF,TGCGCCAGCAGTGAAAGTTTGCGATCTAGCACAGATACGCAGTATTTT
TRBD2,TRBJ2-1,-,TRBV5-1,CASSSPPLRENNEQFF,TGCGCCAGCAGCTCGCCCCCTCTGCGGGAGAACAATGAGCAGTTCTTC
-,TRBJ2-7,-,TRBV30,CAWNPEGVTYEQYF,TGTGCCTGGAACCCTGAGGGGGTGACCTACGAGCAGTACTTC
TRBD1,TRBJ1-2,-,TRBV13,CASRDRANYGYTF,TGTGCCAGCCGGGACAGGGCAAACTATGGCTACACCTTC
-,TRBJ1-2,-,TRBV11-2,CASSLGGGVDGYTF,TGTGCCAGCAGCTTAGGGGGGGGAGTCGATGGCTACACCTTC
-,TRBJ2-7,-,TRBV19,CASSITGLSYEQYF,TGTGCCAGTAGTATTACCGGTCTCTCCTACGAGCAGTACTTC
-,TRBJ2-7,-,TRBV28,CASSWVGGLFSAYEQYF,TGTGCCAGCAGTTGGGTCGGGGGGCTTTTTTCGGCCTACGAGCAGTACTTC
-,TRBJ2-7,-,TRBV6-5,CASSYSGGETYEQYF,TGTGCCAGCAGTTACTCAGGGGGTGAGACCTACGAGCAGTACTTC
-,TRBJ2-1,-,TRBV7-3,CASSLTRNEQFF,TGTGCCAGCAGCTTAACGAGGAATGAGCAGTTCTTC
TRBD2,TRBJ2-7,once,TRBV5-4,CASSSHSGLAGAGEQYF,TGTGCCAGCAGCTCACACTCTGGACTAGCGGGAGCGGGGGAGCAGTACTTC
-,TRBJ2-2,-,TRBV5-4,CASSLYGGANTGELFF,TGTGCCAGCAGCTTGTACGGGGGAGCGAACACCGGGGAGCTGTTTTTT
TRBD2,TRBJ2-7,-,TRBV7-2,CASSSRTSGRTYEQYF,TGTGCCAGCAGCTCCAGGACTAGCGGGAGGACCTACGAGCAGTACTTC
-,TRBJ2-3,-,TRBV5-4,CASSLFFGGPAVDTQYF,TGTGCCAGCAGCTTGTTTTTTGGGGGCCCCGCGGTTGATACGCAGTATTTT
-,TRBJ2-7,-,TRBV2,CASRDQGRQSSYEQYF,TGTGCCAGCAGGGACCAGGGAAGACAGAGCTCCTACGAGCAGTACTTC
TRBD1,TRBJ1-5,-,TRBV19,CASNGQAGNQPQHF,TGTGCCAGTAACGGACAGGCGGGGAATCAGCCCCAGCATTTT
TRBD2,TRBJ2-3,once,TRBV7-2,CASRQTSGRTDTQYF,TGTGCCAGCAGACAGACTAGCGGACGAACAGATACGCAGTATTTT
-,TRBJ1-5,once,TRBV2,CASRGDSNQPQHF,TGTGCCAGCAGGGGAGATAGCAATCAGCCCCAGCATTTT
-,TRBJ2-7,-,TRBV30,CAWDQGAEQYF,TGTGCCTGGGACCAAGGGGCCGAGCAGTACTTC
-,TRBJ2-3,-,TRBV6-5,CASSSLLFTDTQYF,TGTGCCAGCAGTTCCCTACTCTTCACAGATACGCAGTATTTT
-,TRBJ1-2,once,TRBV6-6,CASVGSTGYTF,TGTGCCAGTGTTGGGAGCACTGGCTACACCTTC
-,TRBJ2-1,-,TRBV15,CATSRGVAEYNEQFF,TGTGCCACCAGCAGAGGGGTAGCGGAATACAATGAGCAGTTCTTC
-,TRBJ2-5,-,TRBV28,CASTDGRETQYF,TGTGCCAGCACAGACGGGAGAGAGACCCAGTACTTC
-,TRBJ2-2,-,TRBV9,CASSPTSTGELFF,TGTGCCAGCAGCCCCACGAGTACCGGGGAGCTGTTTTTT
-,TRBJ2-1,once,TRBV4-1,CASSQPAGYNEQFF,TGCGCCAGCAGCCAGCCTGCGGGGTACAATGAGCAGTTCTTC
-,TRBJ2-7,-,TRBV5-1,CASSLDGFTNEQYF,TGCGCCAGCAGCTTGGACGGGTTCACGAACGAGCAGTACTTC